What follows describes a single T cell receptor beta chain. Its matching antigen is unknown. CDR3 size: 12 residues. Germline V gene data show CDR1 as ENHRY and CDR2 as SYGVKD. V lost 6 bases, J lost 5 bases, and 8 bases lay in between. This specimen belongs to a study of cytomegalovirus exposure and HLA in healthy donors. PCR primers comprised 60 Vbeta and 13 Jbeta primers. Clones were sequenced by immunoSEQ multiplex PCR, and TCRdb holds only the in-frame ones, with some missing. Seen here are roughly 200,000 clones, about 70% observed once, and the top ten hold 1.5% to 2%. Overall study results and limits: Being indistinguishable, some V segments were excluded, TRBV6-2 and TRBV6-3 among them.

This receptor was obtained from a young woman in good health and CMV-seronegative. What was sequenced was PBMCs. V gene TRBV10-3 combines with J gene TRBJ2-1; D not certain. CDR3 region: CAISTKNNEQFF. DNA for the CDR3: TGTGCCATCAGCACAAAGAACAATGAGCAGTTCTTC.